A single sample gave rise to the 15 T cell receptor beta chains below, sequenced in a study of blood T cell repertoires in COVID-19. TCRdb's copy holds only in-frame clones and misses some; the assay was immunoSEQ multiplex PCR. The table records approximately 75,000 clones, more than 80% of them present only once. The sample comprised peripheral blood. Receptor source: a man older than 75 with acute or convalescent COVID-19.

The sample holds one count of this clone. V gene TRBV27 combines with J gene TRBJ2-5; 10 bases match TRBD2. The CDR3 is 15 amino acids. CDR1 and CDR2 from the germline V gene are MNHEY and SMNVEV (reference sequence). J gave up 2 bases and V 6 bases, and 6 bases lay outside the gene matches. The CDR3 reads CASSLAGGLQETQYF. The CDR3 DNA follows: TGTGCCAGCAGCTTAGCGGGGGGCCTTCAAGAGACCCAGTACTTC.

The CDR3, as DNA: TGTGCCAGCAGCACCCGGGACAGGGTCGCAGATACGCAGTATTTT. Amino acid sequence: CASSTRDRVADTQYF. V gene TRBV7-9 combines with J gene TRBJ2-3, with 9 bases identical to TRBD1. This CDR3 comprises 15 residues. After removal of 5 bases from V and 4 bases from J, the junction contained 7 bases not matched to a gene. The V gene's germline CDR1 is SEHNR and CDR2 FQNEAQ (reference sequence).

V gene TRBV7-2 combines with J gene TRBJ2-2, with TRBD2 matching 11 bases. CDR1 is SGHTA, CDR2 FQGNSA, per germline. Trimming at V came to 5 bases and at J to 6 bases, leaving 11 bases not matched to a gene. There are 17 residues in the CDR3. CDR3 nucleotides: TGTGCCAGCAGCGCGACTAGCGGGGTAGGGGTCTCCGGGGAGCTGTTTTTT. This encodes CASSATSGVGVSGELFF.

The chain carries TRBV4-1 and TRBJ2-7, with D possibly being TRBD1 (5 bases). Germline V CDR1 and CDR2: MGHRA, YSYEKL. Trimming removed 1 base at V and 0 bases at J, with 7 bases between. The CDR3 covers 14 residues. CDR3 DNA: TGCGCCAGCAGCCAAGGGACAAGCTCCTACGAGCAGTACTTC. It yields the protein CASSQGTSSYEQYF.

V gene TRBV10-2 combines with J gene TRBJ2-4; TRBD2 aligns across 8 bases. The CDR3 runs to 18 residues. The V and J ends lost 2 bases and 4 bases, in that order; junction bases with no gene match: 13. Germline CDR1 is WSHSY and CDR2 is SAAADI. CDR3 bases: TGCGCCAGCAGTGAGCCGGGCCTAGCGGGTACGGGGAAAAACATTCAGTACTTC. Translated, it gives CASSEPGLAGTGKNIQYF.

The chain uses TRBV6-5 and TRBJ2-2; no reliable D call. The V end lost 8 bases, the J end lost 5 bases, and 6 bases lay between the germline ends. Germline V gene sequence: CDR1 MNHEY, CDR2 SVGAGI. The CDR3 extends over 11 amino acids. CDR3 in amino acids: CASRGTGELFF. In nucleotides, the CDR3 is TGTGCCAGCCGAGGTACCGGGGAGCTGTTTTTT.

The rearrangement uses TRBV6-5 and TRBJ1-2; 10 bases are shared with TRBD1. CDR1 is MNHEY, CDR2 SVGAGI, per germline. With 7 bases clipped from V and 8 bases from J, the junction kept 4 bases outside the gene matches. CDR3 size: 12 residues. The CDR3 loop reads CASTDRGGGYTF. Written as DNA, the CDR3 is TGTGCCAGCACGGACAGGGGGGGCGGCTACACCTTC.

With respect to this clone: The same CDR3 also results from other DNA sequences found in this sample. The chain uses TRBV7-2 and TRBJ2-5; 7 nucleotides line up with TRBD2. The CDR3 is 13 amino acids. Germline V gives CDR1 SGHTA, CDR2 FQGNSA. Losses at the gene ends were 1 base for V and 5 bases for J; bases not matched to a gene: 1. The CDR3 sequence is CASSLVGGETQYF. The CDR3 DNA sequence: TGTGCCAGCAGCTTAGTGGGGGGGGAGACCCAGTACTTC.

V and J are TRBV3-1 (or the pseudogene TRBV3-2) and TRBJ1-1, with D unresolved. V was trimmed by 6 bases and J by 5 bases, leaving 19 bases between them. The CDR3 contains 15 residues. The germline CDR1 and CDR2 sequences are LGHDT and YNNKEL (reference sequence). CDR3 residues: CASRSSTPGWTEAFF. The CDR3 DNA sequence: TGTGCCAGCAGGTCGTCTACCCCAGGTTGGACTGAAGCTTTCTTT.

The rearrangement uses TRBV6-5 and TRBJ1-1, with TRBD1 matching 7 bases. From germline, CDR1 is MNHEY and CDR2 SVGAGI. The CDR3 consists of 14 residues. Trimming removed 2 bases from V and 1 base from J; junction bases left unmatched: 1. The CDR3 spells CASSYQGGNTEAFF. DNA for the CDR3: TGTGCCAGCAGTTACCAGGGGGGGAACACTGAAGCTTTCTTT.

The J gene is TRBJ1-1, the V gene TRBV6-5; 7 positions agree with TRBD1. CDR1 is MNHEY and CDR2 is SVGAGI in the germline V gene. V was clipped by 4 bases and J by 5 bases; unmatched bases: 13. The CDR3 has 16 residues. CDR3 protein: CASSSPPDRVGTEAFF. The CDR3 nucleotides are TGTGCCAGCAGTTCGCCCCCCGACAGGGTTGGGACTGAAGCTTTCTTT.

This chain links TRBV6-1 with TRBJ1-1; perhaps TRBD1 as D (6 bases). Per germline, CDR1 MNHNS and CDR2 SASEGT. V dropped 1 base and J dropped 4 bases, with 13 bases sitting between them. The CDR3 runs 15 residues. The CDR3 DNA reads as TGTGCCAGCAGTGAAGTGGTGGGGGCCCCCACTGAAGCTTTCTTT. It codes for CASSEVVGAPTEAFF.

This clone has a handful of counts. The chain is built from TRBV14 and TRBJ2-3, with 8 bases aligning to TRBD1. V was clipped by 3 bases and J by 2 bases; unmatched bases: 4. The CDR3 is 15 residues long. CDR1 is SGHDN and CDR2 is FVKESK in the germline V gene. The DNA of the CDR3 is TGTGCCAGCAGCCACAGGACAGGGAACACAGATACGCAGTATTTT. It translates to CASSHRTGNTDTQYF.

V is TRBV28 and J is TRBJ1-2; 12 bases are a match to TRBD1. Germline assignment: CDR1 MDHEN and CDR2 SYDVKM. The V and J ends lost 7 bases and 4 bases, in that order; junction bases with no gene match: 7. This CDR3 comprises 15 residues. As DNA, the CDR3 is TGTGCCAGCATCCTCGGGACAGGGGGCAGCTATGGCTACACCTTC. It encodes CASILGTGGSYGYTF.

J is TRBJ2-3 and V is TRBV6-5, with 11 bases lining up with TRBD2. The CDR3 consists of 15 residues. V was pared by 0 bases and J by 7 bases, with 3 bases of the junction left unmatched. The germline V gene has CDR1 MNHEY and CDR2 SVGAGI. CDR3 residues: CASSYSLAGGHTQYF. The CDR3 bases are TGTGCCAGCAGTTACTCGCTAGCGGGGGGTCATACGCAGTATTTT.